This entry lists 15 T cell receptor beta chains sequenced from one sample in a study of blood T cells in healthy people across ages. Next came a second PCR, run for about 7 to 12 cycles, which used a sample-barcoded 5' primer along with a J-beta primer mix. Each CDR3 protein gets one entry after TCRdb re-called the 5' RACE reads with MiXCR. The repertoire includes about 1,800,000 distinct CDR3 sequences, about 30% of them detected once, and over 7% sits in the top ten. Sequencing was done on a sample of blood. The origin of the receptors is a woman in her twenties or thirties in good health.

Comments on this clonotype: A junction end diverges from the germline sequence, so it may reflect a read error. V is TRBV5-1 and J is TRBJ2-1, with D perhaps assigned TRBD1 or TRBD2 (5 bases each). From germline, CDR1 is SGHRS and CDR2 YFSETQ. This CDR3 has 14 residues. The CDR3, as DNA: TGCGCCAGTTCCACCGGGGCTTGGGGCAATGAGCGGTTCTTC. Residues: CASSTGAWGNERFF.

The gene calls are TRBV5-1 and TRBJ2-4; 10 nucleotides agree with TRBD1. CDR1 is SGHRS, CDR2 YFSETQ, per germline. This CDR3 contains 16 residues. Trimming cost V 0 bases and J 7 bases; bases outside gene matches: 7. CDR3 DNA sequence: TGCGCCAGCAGCTTGGCGACCGGGACAGGGGTCAACATTCAGTACTTC. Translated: CASSLATGTGVNIQYF.

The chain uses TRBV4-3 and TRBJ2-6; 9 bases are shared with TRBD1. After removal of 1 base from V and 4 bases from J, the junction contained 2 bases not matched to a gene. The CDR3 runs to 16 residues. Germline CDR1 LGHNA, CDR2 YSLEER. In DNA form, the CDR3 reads TGCGCCAGCAGCCAAGTTGGACAGGGGGGGGCCAACGTCCTGACTTTC. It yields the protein CASSQVGQGGANVLTF.

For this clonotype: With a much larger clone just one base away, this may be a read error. The CDR3 DNA is TGCAGTGCACAGAACCAAGAGACCCAGTTCTTC. Translated, it gives CSAQNQETQFF. The chain links TRBV20-1 to TRBJ2-5; D call uncertain. The J call may be incorrect, as the DNA end agrees better with TRBJ2-1. This CDR3 is 11 amino acids long. From germline, CDR1 is DFQATT and CDR2 SNEGSKA (reference sequence).

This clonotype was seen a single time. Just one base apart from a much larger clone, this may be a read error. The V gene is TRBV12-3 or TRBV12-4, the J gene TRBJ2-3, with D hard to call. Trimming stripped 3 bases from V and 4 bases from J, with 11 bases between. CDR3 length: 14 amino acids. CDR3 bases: TGTGCCAGCAGTTTTTTGGGGAACGCAGATACGCAGTATTTT. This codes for CASSFLGNADTQYF.

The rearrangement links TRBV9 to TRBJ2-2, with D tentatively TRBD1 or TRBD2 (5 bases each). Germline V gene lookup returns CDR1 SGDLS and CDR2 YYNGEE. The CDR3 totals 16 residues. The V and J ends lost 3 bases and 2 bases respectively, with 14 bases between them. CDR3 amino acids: CASSAGRRTNTGELFF. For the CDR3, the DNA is TGTGCCAGCAGCGCAGGGAGACGGACTAACACCGGGGAGCTGTTTTTT.

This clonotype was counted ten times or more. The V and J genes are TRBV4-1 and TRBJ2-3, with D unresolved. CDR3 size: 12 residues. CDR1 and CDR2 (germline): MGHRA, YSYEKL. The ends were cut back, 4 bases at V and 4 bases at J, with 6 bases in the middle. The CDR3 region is CASSLFSDTQYF. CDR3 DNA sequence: TGCGCCAGCAGCCTCTTCTCAGATACGCAGTATTTT.

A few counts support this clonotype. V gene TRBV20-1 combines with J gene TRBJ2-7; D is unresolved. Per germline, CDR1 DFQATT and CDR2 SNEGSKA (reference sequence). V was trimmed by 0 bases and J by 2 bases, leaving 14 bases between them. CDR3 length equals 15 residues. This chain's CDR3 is CSAREARANAYEQYF. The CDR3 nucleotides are TGCAGTGCTAGAGAGGCTAGGGCAAATGCCTACGAGCAGTACTTC.

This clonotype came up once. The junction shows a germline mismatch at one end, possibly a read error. The CDR3: CATSRGGQGGGERFF. For the CDR3, the DNA is TGTGCCACCAGCAGGGGTGGACAGGGGGGCGGGGAGCGGTTTTTT. The gene calls are TRBV15 and TRBJ2-2, with 10 bases aligning to TRBD1. CDR3 length equals 15 residues. Germline loops: CDR1 LNHNV, CDR2 YYDKDF (reference sequence).

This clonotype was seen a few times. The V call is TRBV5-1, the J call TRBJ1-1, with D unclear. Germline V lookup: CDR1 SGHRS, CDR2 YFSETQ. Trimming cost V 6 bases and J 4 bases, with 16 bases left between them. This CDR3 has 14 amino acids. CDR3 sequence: CASTPLGRFTEAFF. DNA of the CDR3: TGCGCCAGCACCCCTTTAGGACGGTTCACTGAAGCTTTCTTT. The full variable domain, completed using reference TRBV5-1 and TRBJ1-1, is KAGVTQTPRYLIKTRGQQVTLSCSPISGHRSVSWYQQTPGQGLQFLFEYFSETQRNKGNFPGRFSGRQFSNSRSEMNVSTLELGDSALYLCASTPLGRFTEAFFGQGTRLTVV.

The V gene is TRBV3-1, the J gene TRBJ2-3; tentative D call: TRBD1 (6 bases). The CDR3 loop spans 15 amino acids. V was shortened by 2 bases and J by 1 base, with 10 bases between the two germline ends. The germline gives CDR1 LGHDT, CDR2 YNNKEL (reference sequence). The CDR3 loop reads CASSQWDTRTDTQYF. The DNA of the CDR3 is TGTGCCAGCAGCCAATGGGACACACGCACAGATACGCAGTATTTT.

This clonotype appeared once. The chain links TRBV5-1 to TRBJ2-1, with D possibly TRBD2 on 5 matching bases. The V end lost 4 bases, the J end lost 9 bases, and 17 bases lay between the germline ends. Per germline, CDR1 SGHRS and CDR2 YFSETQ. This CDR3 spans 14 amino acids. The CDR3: CASSHPPWEFEQFF. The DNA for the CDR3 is TGCGCCAGCAGCCATCCCCCTTGGGAGTTTGAGCAGTTCTTC.

CDR3 loop: CSARQQGCEQYF. DNA for the CDR3: TGCAGTGCTAGACAACAGGGTTGCGAGCAGTACTTC. V usage is TRBV20-1 and J usage is TRBJ2-5, with D possibly being TRBD1 (6 bases). The J call may be mistaken, given a closer DNA end match to TRBJ2-7. Per germline, CDR1 DFQATT and CDR2 SNEGSKA (reference sequence). The CDR3 has 12 amino acids.

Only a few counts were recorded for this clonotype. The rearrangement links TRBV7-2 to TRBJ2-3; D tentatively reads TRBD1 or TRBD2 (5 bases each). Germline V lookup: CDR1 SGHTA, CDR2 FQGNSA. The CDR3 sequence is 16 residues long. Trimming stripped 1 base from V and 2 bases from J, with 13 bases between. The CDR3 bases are TGTGCCAGCAGCTTAGGAGAGGGGCGCTCCACAGATACGCAGTATTTT. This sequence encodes CASSLGEGRSTDTQYF. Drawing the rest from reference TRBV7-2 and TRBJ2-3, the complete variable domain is GAGVSQSPSNKVTEKGKDVELRCDPISGHTALYWYRQSLGQGLEFLIYFQGNSAPDKSGLPSDRFSAERTGGSVSTLTIQRTQQEDSAVYLCASSLGEGRSTDTQYFGPGTRLTVL.

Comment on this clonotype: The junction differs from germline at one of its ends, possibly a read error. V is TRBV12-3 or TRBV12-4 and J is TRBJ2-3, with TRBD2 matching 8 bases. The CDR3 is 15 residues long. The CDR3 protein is CASSLYGGAEDAQYF. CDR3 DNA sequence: TGTGCCAGCAGTTTATACGGGGGGGCCGAAGATGCGCAGTATTTT.